A single sample is the source of the 17 T cell receptor beta chains below, sequenced in a study of cytomegalovirus exposure and HLA in healthy donors. A multiplex PCR was run with 60 Vbeta primers and 13 Jbeta primers. Here immunoSEQ multiplex PCR was the method, and the copy in TCRdb shows in-frame clones only, minus some. The sample has under 200,000 clones; roughly 78% are singletons. Material for sequencing was PBMCs. These receptors were taken from a woman younger than 45 in good health and CMV-seropositive.

Here the CDR3 DNA reads TGTGCCAGCAGCACCGGGACTAGCGGGGACGGGTCCTACAATGAGCAGTTCTTC. Amino acid sequence: CASSTGTSGDGSYNEQFF. This chain connects TRBV27 to TRBJ2-1, with TRBD2 matching 13 bases. The CDR3 totals 18 residues. V lost 6 bases and J lost 1; bases outside the gene matches: 9. Germline CDR1 is MNHEY and CDR2 is SMNVEV (reference sequence).

The chain recombines TRBV18 with TRBJ1-5; D is undetermined. CDR1 is KGHSH, CDR2 LQKENI, per germline. The CDR3 runs to 15 residues. The ends were cut back, 3 bases at V and 0 bases at J, with 9 bases in the middle. The CDR3 loop reads CASSPSIGSNQPQHF. For the CDR3, the DNA is TGTGCCAGCTCACCTAGTATTGGTAGCAATCAGCCCCAGCATTTT.

The chain recombines TRBV27 with TRBJ1-4; no clear D gene. The CDR3 is made up of 13 amino acids. Germline assignment: CDR1 MNHEY and CDR2 SMNVEV (reference sequence). Trimming took 4 bases from V and 6 from J, leaving 9 bases between them. The CDR3 reads CASSWSRDEKLFF. DNA for the CDR3: TGTGCCAGCAGTTGGAGCCGGGATGAAAAACTGTTTTTT.

This clone appeared a few times. The genes are TRBV7-2 and TRBJ2-3; D may be TRBD2 (5 bases). This CDR3 comprises 12 residues. Germline CDR1 is SGHTA and CDR2 is FQGNSA. V was cut by 5 bases and J by 9 bases, with 12 bases left in between. CDR3: CASSKLGRTQYF. CDR3 bases: TGTGCCAGCAGCAAACTAGGGCGCACGCAGTATTTT.

The V gene is TRBV6-1, the J gene TRBJ1-1, with 7 bases identical to TRBD1. CDR1 MNHNS and CDR2 SASEGT come from the germline V gene. Unmatched junction bases numbered 11, after V lost 6 bases and J lost 7 bases. This CDR3 has 14 residues. The CDR3 is CASSLTETGDEAFF. DNA for the CDR3: TGTGCCAGCAGCCTAACAGAAACAGGGGATGAAGCTTTCTTT.

This clone was detected only a few times. This rearrangement joins TRBV7-6 to TRBJ2-7; D unresolved. CDR1 is SGHVS and CDR2 is FNYEAQ in the germline V gene. The length of the CDR3 is 12 residues. V was clipped by 4 bases and J by 2 bases, with 6 bases between them. This CDR3 reads CASSSQTYEQYF. The CDR3 bases are TGTGCCAGCAGCTCCCAAACCTACGAGCAGTACTTC.

This chain uses TRBV5-1 with TRBJ1-4; D unclear. The germline V gene encodes CDR1 SGHRS and CDR2 YFSETQ. The CDR3 sequence is 17 residues long. V was shortened by 2 bases and J by 5 bases, with 19 bases between the two germline ends. The CDR3 DNA reads TGCGCCAGCAGCTTAAATACCCGCGCTCTCATAAATGAAAAACTGTTTTTT. Its protein is CASSLNTRALINEKLFF.

The chain joins TRBV9 to TRBJ2-1; possibly TRBD2 for D (6 bases). Germline values: CDR1 SGDLS, CDR2 YYNGEE. The CDR3 runs 17 residues. V was cut by 0 bases and J by 8 bases, with 21 bases left in between. DNA for the CDR3: TGTGCCAGCAGCGTAGGACTAGTTGGCGTAGTTATCCATGAGCAGTTCTTC. Protein sequence: CASSVGLVGVVIHEQFF.

The chain joins TRBV10-3 to TRBJ1-2, with a tentative D call TRBD1 (6 bases). The germline V and J ends were trimmed by 2 bases and 4 bases, with 14 bases remaining between them. The CDR3 runs to 15 residues. In germline, CDR1 is ENHRY, CDR2 SYGVKD. CDR3 residues: CAISEGQGRAYGYTF. In DNA form, the CDR3 reads TGTGCCATCAGTGAGGGGCAGGGGCGGGCCTATGGCTACACCTTC.

V and J are TRBV27 and TRBJ2-1, with D possibly TRBD2 on 6 matching bases. The CDR3 covers 15 residues. CDR1 and CDR2 (germline): MNHEY, SMNVEV (reference sequence). The V gene lost 2 bases and the J gene lost 5 bases, with 13 bases spanning the gap. CDR3 sequence: CASSLLGGSDNEQFF. In DNA form, the CDR3 reads TGTGCCAGCAGTTTACTGGGGGGTTCGGACAATGAGCAGTTCTTC.

This clone was observed a single time. This chain connects TRBV9 to TRBJ2-3; 7 nucleotides align to TRBD2. Germline V lookup: CDR1 SGDLS, CDR2 YYNGEE. Unmatched junction bases numbered 4, after V lost 0 bases and J lost 0 bases. The length of the CDR3 is 16 residues. The CDR3 coding sequence is TGTGCCAGCAGCGTAGGCCCAGCGGGAAGCACAGATACGCAGTATTTT. Residues: CASSVGPAGSTDTQYF. Drawing the rest from reference TRBV9 and TRBJ2-3, the complete variable domain is DSGVTQTPKHLITATGQRVTLRCSPRSGDLSVYWYQQSLDQGLQFLIQYYNGEERAKGNILERFSAQQFPDLHSELNLSSLELGDSALYFCASSVGPAGSTDTQYFGPGTRLTVL.

This rearrangement joins TRBV11-3 to TRBJ2-7; 10 positions match TRBD1. The germline gives CDR1 SGHNT, CDR2 YENEEA. The CDR3 contains 14 residues. V shed 5 bases, J shed 4 bases, and the junction held 5 bases outside the gene matches. In nucleotides, the CDR3 is TGTGCCAGCAGCGGAGACAGGGGGCTTTACGAGCAGTACTTC. Protein sequence: CASSGDRGLYEQYF.

This chain uses TRBV6-1 with TRBJ1-2; 8 positions match TRBD1. This CDR3 has 14 residues. CDR1 and CDR2 (germline): MNHNS, SASEGT. Trimming took 6 bases from V and 1 from J; bases not matched to a gene: 4. The CDR3 loop reads CASRGQAINYGYTF. CDR3 in DNA: TGTGCCAGCAGGGGACAGGCGATTAACTATGGCTACACCTTC.

The CDR3 sequence is CASSQDSGLSEKLFF. In nucleotides, the CDR3 is TGTGCCAGCAGCCAAGATTCGGGTTTATCTGAAAAACTGTTTTTT. V and J are TRBV4-2 and TRBJ1-4; D call uncertain. Germline-derived CDR1 and CDR2 are LGHNA and YNFKEQ. Trimming cost V 0 bases and J 7 bases, with 12 bases left between them. The CDR3 runs 15 residues.

V is TRBV6-5 and J is TRBJ1-1; TRBD1 aligns across 7 bases. The CDR3 sequence is 14 residues long. V trimming: 6 bases; J trimming: 4 bases; junction bases outside the gene matches: 8. Germline values: CDR1 MNHEY, CDR2 SVGAGI. As DNA, the CDR3 is TGTGCCAGCAGCCGTCCAGGGGGAGGCACTGAAGCTTTCTTT. It is translated as CASSRPGGGTEAFF.

The CDR3, as DNA: TGTGCCAGTAGTGATGACAGCTATGGCTACACCTTC. Translation gives CASSDDSYGYTF. This chain links TRBV19 with TRBJ1-2, with D possibly TRBD1 on 5 matching bases. The V end lost 5 bases, the J end lost 4 bases, and 8 bases lay between the germline ends. CDR3 size: 12 residues. CDR1 is LNHDA and CDR2 is SQIVND in the germline V gene (reference sequence). Using reference TRBV19 and TRBJ1-2 for the parts outside the CDR3, the full variable domain is DGGITQSPKYLFRKEGQNVTLSCEQNLNHDAMYWYRQDPGQGLRLIYYSQIVNDFQKGDIAEGYSVSREKKESFPLTVTSAQKNPTAFYLCASSDDSYGYTFGSGTRLTVV.

The gene calls are TRBV6-1 and TRBJ1-1; weak D call: TRBD1 (6 bases). V was pared by 3 bases and J by 0 bases, with 17 bases between. The CDR3 has 17 amino acids. Germline V gene sequence: CDR1 MNHNS, CDR2 SASEGT. CDR3 DNA: TGTGCCAGCAGTGAGGACAGTCCAAACCATATGAACACTGAAGCTTTCTTT. It is translated as CASSEDSPNHMNTEAFF.